This T cell receptor (beta chain) was captured by sequencing in a study of OX40 agonist ivuxolimab in advanced cancers. Looking at the study overall: The mean age was roughly 60 years, ranging from about 20 to 85, with 80% to 85% of participants male.

Profiling relied on immunoSEQ multiplex PCR, and the TCRdb table lists in-frame clones only, not all of them. The sample consists of roughly 37,000 clones, 60% to 80% of them appearing once. In regard to this clone: No antigen is known for it.

Points from the study as a whole: CD8+ T cells averaged more expanded clones than CD4+.

CDR3 length equals 12 residues. Germline lookup yields CDR1 GTSNPN and CDR2 SVGIG (reference sequence). With 0 bases removed from V and 8 bases from J, the gap between germline ends came to 10 bases. Sample: CD4+ or CD8+ T cells sorted from blood, taken in a trial of the OX40 agonist ivuxolimab. The receptor was isolated from an adult with an advanced solid tumor such as melanoma, head and neck, liver or kidney cancer. V usage is TRBV30 and J usage is TRBJ1-2, with D unclear. CDR3 nucleotides: TGTGCCTGGAGTGTAATCCGGAACGGCTACACCTTC. Its translation: CAWSVIRNGYTF. Looking up the rest from reference TRBV30 and TRBJ1-2 gives the full variable domain: SQTIHQWPATLVQPVGSPLSLECTVEGTSNPNLYWYRQAAGRGLQLLFYSVGIGQISSEVPQNLSASRPQDRQFILSSKKLLLSDSGFYLCAWSVIRNGYTFGSGTRLTVV.